Here is one T cell receptor beta chain with its context. The sample has other DNA sequences that encode this CDR3 too. V gave up 5 bases and J gave up 1 base; unmatched junction bases: 4. CDR3 size: 16 residues. From germline, CDR1 is SEHNR and CDR2 FQNEAQ (reference sequence). Measured with immunoSEQ multiplex PCR; TCRdb has only the in-frame clones, and not every one. The repertoire includes some 740,000 clones, 80% to 95% of them detected once, and 24% sits in the top ten. This sample is drawn from a study of shared clonotypes between healthy human individuals. The naive CD8 population came from CD45RO-negative cells selected for CCR7, without terminally differentiated effector memory CD45RA+ cells.

This TCR was recovered from a man aged 25 to 40 in good health. This sequence joins TRBV7-9 and TRBJ2-1, with 11 bases lining up with TRBD2. Material for sequencing was naive CD8+ T cells sorted from blood. The CDR3 DNA follows: TGTGCCAGCAGCCTACTAGCGGGAGTTTCCTACAATGAGCAGTTCTTC. Protein product: CASSLLAGVSYNEQFF.